This TCR beta chain was observed in a study of graft-versus-host responses after intestinal transplantation. Across the whole study: Recipients received multivisceral, liver-intestinal, or isolated intestinal transplants. The whole recipient group had anti-thymocyte globulin induction followed by tacrolimus and steroids for roughly three years. Study-level findings and limits: The study found high graft-versus-host to host-versus-graft clonal ratios in allografts of patients with graft-donor T cell macrochimerism. Among recipient marrow samples, GvH clones were found; some appeared first in ileum or blood.

CDR3 length: 13 amino acids. Germline V gene sequence: CDR1 SQVTM, CDR2 ANQGSEA. The V and J ends lost 5 bases and 6 bases respectively, with 16 bases between them. Clones were read by immunoSEQ multiplex PCR, and TCRdb kept only the in-frame ones, dropping some. The sample lists fewer than 45,000 clones, about 89% seen once, with over 2% in the top ten. As concerns this clone: What it binds is not known.

The chain couples TRBV29-1 to TRBJ1-2; no clear D. The receptor was isolated from a human patient who received an intestinal transplant, so some T cells may come from the graft donor. The sequencing here drew on PBMCs, taken 300 to 320 days after intestinal transplant. The CDR3 region is CSVLRGITHGYTF. In DNA, the CDR3 is TGCAGCGTTCTGCGTGGGATAACCCATGGCTACACCTTC. The full variable domain, completed using reference TRBV29-1 and TRBJ1-2, is SAVISQKPSRDICQRGTSLTIQCQVDSQVTMMFWYRQQPGQSLTLIATANQGSEATYESGFVIDKFPISRPNLTFSTLTVSNMSPEDSSIYLCSVLRGITHGYTFGSGTRLTVV.